The 6 T cell receptor beta chains given below trace back to one sample, sequenced in a study of naive and memory T cell subsets. A UMI-containing oligonucleotide was joined by 3' ligation to the TCR cDNA template. The SP2 primer and nested alpha and beta constant region primers amplified ligated cDNA in four rounds. TCRdb re-analysed the 5' RACE reads in MiXCR, keeping a single row per CDR3 protein. This table holds about 56,000 distinct CDR3 sequences, under 10% found once. These receptors originate from a female donor in good health.

In its sample, this clonotype was seen a few times. The J gene is TRBJ2-3, the V gene TRBV11-2, with TRBD2 matching 12 bases. Germline V CDR1 and CDR2: SGHAT, FQNNGV. The CDR3 is made up of 20 amino acids. V shed 3 bases and J 4 bases; nucleotides not matched to a gene: 17. The CDR3 region has the DNA TGTGCCAGCAGCTTTATAGTAGGCCTCACTAGCGGGGGGAAGGCAGATACGCAGTATTTT. It yields the protein CASSFIVGLTSGGKADTQYF.

This clonotype was counted between two and nine times. The genes are TRBV30 and TRBJ1-2; D is perhaps TRBD1 (5 bases). Germline CDR1 and CDR2: GTSNPN and SVGIG (reference sequence). This CDR3 spans 13 amino acids. The germline V and J ends were trimmed by 0 bases and 4 bases, with 9 bases remaining between them. This CDR3 reads CAWSVRGFYGYTF. The CDR3, as DNA: TGTGCCTGGAGTGTGAGGGGATTCTATGGCTACACCTTC.

Comment on this clonotype: This may stem from a read error, because a much larger clone lies one nucleotide away. The chain is built from TRBV6-2 or TRBV6-3 and TRBJ1-4; D is uncertain. Germline loops: CDR1 MNHEY, CDR2 SVGEGT. The CDR3 has 13 residues. CDR3 coding DNA: TGTACCACCACCCTCCGGACTGATGAAAAACTGTTTTTT. This sequence encodes CTTTLRTDEKLFF.

In this sample, this clonotype turned up many times. The V and J genes are TRBV6-5 and TRBJ1-2, with 7 bases that match TRBD1. V lost 6 bases, J lost 8 bases, and 12 bases stayed unmatched. From germline, CDR1 is MNHEY and CDR2 SVGAGI. CDR3 size: 14 residues. The CDR3 nucleotides read TGTGCCAGCAGCCTCAGGGACAGTGTTGGCGGCTACACCTTC. Residues: CASSLRDSVGGYTF.

For this clonotype: With a much larger clone just one base away, this may be a read error. The rearrangement joins TRBV7-9 to TRBJ1-2; D call uncertain. CDR1 SEHNR and CDR2 FQNEAQ come from the germline V gene (reference sequence). The CDR3 runs to 13 residues. The CDR3 DNA reads TGTGCCAGCAGGTCCCCAGCTAACTATGGCGACACCTTC. This encodes CASRSPANYGDTF.

This chain links TRBV7-2 with TRBJ2-5, with D possibly matching TRBD2 (5 bases). The V and J ends lost 4 bases and 4 bases respectively, with 13 bases between them. The CDR3 length is 14 residues. Germline loops: CDR1 SGHTA, CDR2 FQGNSA. CDR3 amino acids: CASSSNRGRETQYF. The CDR3 DNA follows: TGTGCCAGCAGCTCCAACCGGGGAAGAGAGACCCAGTACTTC.